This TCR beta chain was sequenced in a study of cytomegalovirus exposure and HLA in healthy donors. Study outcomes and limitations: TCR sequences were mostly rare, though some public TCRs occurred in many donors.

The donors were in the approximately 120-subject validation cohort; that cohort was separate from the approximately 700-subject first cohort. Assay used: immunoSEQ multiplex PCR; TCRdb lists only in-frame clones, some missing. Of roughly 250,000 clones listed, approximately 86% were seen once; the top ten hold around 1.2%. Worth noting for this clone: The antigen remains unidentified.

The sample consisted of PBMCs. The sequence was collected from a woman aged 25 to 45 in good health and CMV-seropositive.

The chain's CDR3 is CASSEVRGHKAFF. In DNA form, the CDR3 reads TGTGCCAGCAGTGAAGTAAGGGGCCACAAAGCTTTCTTT. V and J are TRBV6-1 and TRBJ1-1; a weak D match, TRBD1 (5 bases). V was pared by 1 base and J by 9 bases, with 12 bases between. Germline assignment: CDR1 MNHNS and CDR2 SASEGT. This CDR3 comprises 13 residues.